Given below is one T cell receptor beta chain in context. Its antigen is as yet unknown. The sample belongs to a study of OX40 agonist ivuxolimab in advanced cancers. Study overall: At doses from 0.01 to 10 mg/kg, patients were given intravenous ivuxolimab every 2 weeks. Whole-study findings and limits: Blood T cells, both CD4+ and CD8+, expanded clonally by week 6 at 0.1 to 3.0 mg/kg. Certain nonresponders additionally had low normalized T-cell clonal expansion.

Sequenced by immunoSEQ multiplex PCR; TCRdb stores in-frame clones only, minus some. The sample consists of about 99,000 clones, about 91% of them appearing once. V lost 1 base, J lost 6 bases, and 7 bases stayed unmatched. From germline, CDR1 is MGHRA and CDR2 YSYEKL. The CDR3 has 16 residues. Autoimmune disease history or systemic immunosuppression meant exclusion. This chain uses TRBV4-1 with TRBJ2-7; 12 positions match TRBD2. The sequence was obtained from an adult with an advanced solid tumor such as melanoma, head and neck, liver or kidney cancer. The source was CD4+ or CD8+ T cells sorted from blood, collected in a trial of the OX40 agonist ivuxolimab. CDR3 coding DNA: TGCGCCAGCAGCCAAGTCTTCACTAGCGGGAGGCCCGAGCAGTACTTC. Translated: CASSQVFTSGRPEQYF.